This note documents a single TCR beta chain sequence. Antigen: not known. The PCR ran on 60 Vbeta and 13 Jbeta primers. TCRdb's copy holds only in-frame clones and misses some; the assay was immunoSEQ multiplex PCR. The repertoire holds some 190,000 clones, less than 80% seen once, with around 1.6% in the top ten. The source of the sample is a study of cytomegalovirus exposure and HLA in healthy donors. Study-wide results and caveats: It was reported that the classifier diagnosed cytomegalovirus status with high specificity and sensitivity in both the original and validation cohorts. In a later analysis, productive TCRs from donors in an Asian-associated ancestry cluster reportedly carried fewer N-insertions than the cohort mean.

Donors likely had unrecorded immune exposures despite being nominally healthy when sampled. Trimming cost V 0 bases and J 10 bases, with 19 bases left between them. This CDR3 spans 15 amino acids. Germline V gene sequence: CDR1 SGDLS, CDR2 YYNGEE. This sequence originates from a young man in good health and CMV-seronegative. The V and J genes are TRBV9 and TRBJ1-1; no firm D call. What was sequenced was PBMCs. The CDR3 region is CASSVAPGNAGVAFF. The CDR3 DNA sequence: TGTGCCAGCAGCGTAGCCCCGGGGAACGCGGGAGTAGCTTTCTTT.